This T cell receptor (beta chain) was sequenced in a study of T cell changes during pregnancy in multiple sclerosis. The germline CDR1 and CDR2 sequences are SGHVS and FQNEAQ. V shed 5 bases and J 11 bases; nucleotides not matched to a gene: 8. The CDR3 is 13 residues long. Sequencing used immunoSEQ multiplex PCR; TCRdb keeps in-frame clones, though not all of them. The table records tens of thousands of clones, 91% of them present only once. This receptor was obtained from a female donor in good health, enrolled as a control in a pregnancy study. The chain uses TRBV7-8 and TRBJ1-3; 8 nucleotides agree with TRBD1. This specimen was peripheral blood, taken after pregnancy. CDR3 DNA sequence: TGTGCCAGCAGCGCGGACAGGGAGGCGTCCATATATTTT. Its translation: CASSADREASIYF.